The rows below give T cell receptor beta chains drawn from one sample of a study of coeliac disease. Assay: immunoSEQ multiplex PCR; the TCRdb copy retains only in-frame clones and omits some. The data hold over 4,500 clones, with less than 80% observed a single time. The sequenced sample was lymphocytes from the gut lamina propria. The receptors derive from a woman between 40 and 55 years old. CDR3s include the opening cysteine and the closing phenylalanine or tryptophan. D genes are given only for firm matches. Not all rows give a size; the values are once, few, many and, for expanded clones, a class.

j_call: TRBJ2-5; v_call: TRBV2; d_call: TRBD1; clone_size: few; cdr3_aa: CASSEVDREETQYF; cdr3_nt: TGTGCCAGCAGTGAAGTCGACAGGGAAGAGACCCAGTACTTC
j_call: TRBJ2-7; v_call: TRBV11-2; d_call: TRBD1; clone_size: NA; cdr3_aa: CASSPGQGARRVYEQYF; cdr3_nt: TGTGCCAGCAGCCCGGGACAGGGGGCGCGGCGGGTATACGAGCAGTACTTC
j_call: TRBJ1-2; v_call: TRBV7-2; d_call: NA; clone_size: NA; cdr3_aa: CASSSGVGYTF; cdr3_nt: TGTGCCAGCAGCTCAGGGGTTGGCTACACCTTC
j_call: TRBJ2-1; v_call: TRBV9; d_call: TRBD2; clone_size: NA; cdr3_aa: CASSASGISYNEQFF; cdr3_nt: TGTGCCAGCAGCGCTAGCGGGATCTCCTACAATGAGCAGTTCTTC
j_call: TRBJ2-6; v_call: TRBV28; d_call: NA; clone_size: NA; cdr3_aa: CASARGSGANVLTF; cdr3_nt: TGTGCCAGCGCCAGGGGCTCTGGGGCCAACGTCCTGACTTTC
j_call: TRBJ2-3; v_call: TRBV19; d_call: TRBD2; clone_size: NA; cdr3_aa: CASSLGTSGRTDTQYF; cdr3_nt: TGTGCCAGTAGTCTCGGGACTAGCGGGAGAACAGATACGCAGTATTTT
j_call: TRBJ2-5; v_call: TRBV2; d_call: NA; clone_size: NA; cdr3_aa: CASRREETQYF; cdr3_nt: TGTGCCAGCAGGAGGGAAGAGACCCAGTACTTC
j_call: TRBJ1-3; v_call: TRBV5-1; d_call: TRBD1; clone_size: few; cdr3_aa: CASSRGQDGNTIYF; cdr3_nt: TGCGCCAGCAGCAGGGGGCAGGATGGAAACACCATATATTTT
j_call: TRBJ2-1; v_call: TRBV7-2; d_call: TRBD2; clone_size: NA; cdr3_aa: CASSLTAGGRYNEQFF; cdr3_nt: TGTGCCAGCAGCTTAACAGCGGGAGGACGCTACAATGAGCAGTTCTTC
j_call: TRBJ2-2; v_call: TRBV2; d_call: TRBD2; clone_size: NA; cdr3_aa: CASSEAGLASGELFF; cdr3_nt: TGTGCCAGCAGTGAAGCAGGACTAGCTTCCGGGGAGCTGTTTTTT
j_call: TRBJ2-1; v_call: TRBV19; d_call: NA; clone_size: NA; cdr3_aa: CASTNRQYNEQFF; cdr3_nt: TGTGCCAGTACAAACCGACAGTACAATGAGCAGTTCTTC
j_call: TRBJ2-7; v_call: TRBV14; d_call: NA; clone_size: NA; cdr3_aa: CASSPHPAYEQYF; cdr3_nt: TGTGCCAGCAGCCCACATCCCGCCTACGAGCAGTACTTC
j_call: TRBJ2-2; v_call: TRBV7-3; d_call: TRBD1; clone_size: NA; cdr3_aa: CASSLVPGQGAGELFF; cdr3_nt: TGTGCCAGCAGCCTCGTCCCGGGACAGGGGGCCGGGGAGCTGTTTTTT
j_call: TRBJ2-4; v_call: TRBV28; d_call: TRBD1; clone_size: NA; cdr3_aa: CASSSPGQIAKNIQYF; cdr3_nt: TGTGCCAGCAGTTCTCCGGGACAGATAGCCAAAAACATTCAGTACTTC
j_call: TRBJ1-2; v_call: TRBV19; d_call: NA; clone_size: NA; cdr3_aa: CASSAHPGTHGYTF; cdr3_nt: TGTGCCAGTAGTGCTCACCCCGGGACTCATGGCTACACCTTC
j_call: TRBJ2-7; v_call: TRBV6-1; d_call: TRBD1; clone_size: few; cdr3_aa: CASRQGQFYEQYF; cdr3_nt: TGTGCCAGCAGGCAGGGACAGTTCTACGAGCAGTACTTC
j_call: TRBJ2-2; v_call: TRBV18; d_call: NA; clone_size: NA; cdr3_aa: CASSNRVTNTGELFF; cdr3_nt: TGTGCCAGCTCGAACAGGGTGACCAACACCGGGGAGCTGTTTTTT
j_call: TRBJ2-7; v_call: TRBV28; d_call: NA; clone_size: NA; cdr3_aa: CASSNRYEQYF; cdr3_nt: TGTGCCAGCAGTAACAGGTACGAGCAGTACTTC
j_call: TRBJ1-4; v_call: TRBV7-9; d_call: NA; clone_size: NA; cdr3_aa: CASSLAGRGEGEKLFF; cdr3_nt: TGTGCCAGCAGCTTAGCTGGCAGGGGTGAAGGCGAAAAACTGTTTTTT
j_call: TRBJ1-1; v_call: TRBV2; d_call: NA; clone_size: NA; cdr3_aa: CASSVAGMRLNTEAFF; cdr3_nt: TGTGCCAGCAGTGTGGCGGGTATGAGGCTGAACACTGAAGCTTTCTTT
j_call: TRBJ2-5; v_call: TRBV6-5; d_call: NA; clone_size: NA; cdr3_aa: CASSDKTGSGYF; cdr3_nt: TGTGCCAGCAGTGACAAGACAGGCTCCGGGTACTTC
j_call: TRBJ2-3; v_call: TRBV5-1; d_call: TRBD2; clone_size: NA; cdr3_aa: CASSGSSGRATDTQYF; cdr3_nt: TGCGCCAGCAGCGGATCTAGCGGGAGGGCCACAGATACGCAGTATTTT
j_call: TRBJ2-1; v_call: TRBV5-1; d_call: TRBD2; clone_size: few; cdr3_aa: CASSWGLAYNEQFF; cdr3_nt: TGCGCCAGCAGCTGGGGACTAGCGTACAATGAGCAGTTCTTC
j_call: TRBJ1-2; v_call: TRBV28; d_call: NA; clone_size: NA; cdr3_aa: CASRTFREYYGYTF; cdr3_nt: TGTGCCAGCAGAACCTTCCGGGAATACTATGGCTACACCTTC
j_call: TRBJ2-5; v_call: TRBV7-6; d_call: TRBD2; clone_size: NA; cdr3_aa: CASSSNLAGALGETQYF; cdr3_nt: TGTGCCAGCAGCTCGAATTTAGCGGGAGCCCTTGGGGAGACCCAGTACTTC
j_call: TRBJ2-2; v_call: TRBV2; d_call: TRBD2; clone_size: NA; cdr3_aa: CASRGLADTGELFF; cdr3_nt: TGTGCCAGCAGGGGACTAGCGGACACCGGGGAGCTGTTTTTT
j_call: TRBJ2-7; v_call: TRBV28; d_call: TRBD2; clone_size: NA; cdr3_aa: CASSLGYSGRAGYEQYF; cdr3_nt: TGTGCCAGCAGTTTAGGGTATAGCGGGAGGGCCGGGTACGAGCAGTACTTC
j_call: TRBJ2-5; v_call: TRBV2; d_call: NA; clone_size: NA; cdr3_aa: CASSTQETQYF; cdr3_nt: TGTGCCAGCAGTACTCAAGAGACCCAGTACTTC
j_call: TRBJ2-5; v_call: TRBV28; d_call: NA; clone_size: NA; cdr3_aa: CASSLLFRQETQYF; cdr3_nt: TGTGCCAGCAGTTTATTGTTCAGACAAGAGACCCAGTACTTC
j_call: TRBJ2-1; v_call: TRBV7-3; d_call: TRBD1; clone_size: NA; cdr3_aa: CASSLEGQGFNEQFF; cdr3_nt: TGTGCCAGCAGCCTTGAGGGACAGGGCTTTAATGAGCAGTTCTTC
j_call: TRBJ2-7; v_call: TRBV11-1; d_call: NA; clone_size: NA; cdr3_aa: CASSLELQYEQYF; cdr3_nt: TGTGCCAGCAGCTTAGAGCTCCAATACGAGCAGTACTTC
j_call: TRBJ1-3; v_call: TRBV18; d_call: NA; clone_size: NA; cdr3_aa: CASFTGHSGNTIYF; cdr3_nt: TGTGCCAGCTTTACAGGTCACTCTGGAAACACCATATATTTT
j_call: TRBJ2-3; v_call: TRBV5-8; d_call: TRBD1; clone_size: NA; cdr3_aa: CASSLGQGVTGTDTQYF; cdr3_nt: TGTGCCAGCAGCTTGGGACAGGGGGTAACGGGCACAGATACGCAGTATTTT
j_call: TRBJ2-2; v_call: TRBV6-1; d_call: TRBD2; clone_size: NA; cdr3_aa: CASSDLGLASGELFF; cdr3_nt: TGTGCCAGCAGTGACCTGGGACTAGCATCCGGGGAGCTGTTTTTT
j_call: TRBJ1-1; v_call: TRBV2; d_call: TRBD1; clone_size: NA; cdr3_aa: CASSVQGVNTEAFF; cdr3_nt: TGTGCCAGCAGTGTTCAGGGGGTGAACACTGAAGCTTTCTTT
j_call: TRBJ1-3; v_call: TRBV5-4; d_call: TRBD1; clone_size: few; cdr3_aa: CASSLGQGNTIYF; cdr3_nt: TGTGCCAGCAGCTTGGGACAGGGTAACACCATATATTTT
j_call: TRBJ2-7; v_call: TRBV6-1; d_call: NA; clone_size: hyperexpanded; cdr3_aa: CASSPWTVSYEQYF; cdr3_nt: TGTGCCAGCAGTCCCTGGACTGTCTCCTACGAGCAGTACTTC
j_call: TRBJ2-7; v_call: TRBV6-5; d_call: TRBD1; clone_size: once; cdr3_aa: CASSSGQAGIYEQYF; cdr3_nt: TGTGCCAGCAGTTCGGGACAGGCCGGTATCTACGAGCAGTACTTC
j_call: TRBJ2-7; v_call: TRBV6-5; d_call: TRBD2; clone_size: NA; cdr3_aa: CASSYSGTSLDEQYF; cdr3_nt: TGTGCCAGCAGTTACTCGGGGACTAGCCTCGACGAGCAGTACTTC
j_call: TRBJ1-1; v_call: TRBV5-6; d_call: NA; clone_size: NA; cdr3_aa: CASRPTGMAAEAFF; cdr3_nt: TGTGCCAGCAGGCCCACAGGGATGGCTGCTGAAGCTTTCTTT
j_call: TRBJ2-2; v_call: TRBV28; d_call: TRBD2; clone_size: NA; cdr3_aa: CASSLGTSGTGELFF; cdr3_nt: TGTGCCAGCAGTTTAGGGACTAGCGGGACCGGGGAGCTGTTTTTT
j_call: TRBJ1-3; v_call: TRBV28; d_call: NA; clone_size: medium-sized; cdr3_aa: CASRDSSSGNTIYF; cdr3_nt: TGTGCCAGCAGGGACAGTAGCTCTGGAAACACCATATATTTT
j_call: TRBJ2-3; v_call: TRBV19; d_call: TRBD2; clone_size: NA; cdr3_aa: CASSQTASGRRPDTQYF; cdr3_nt: TGTGCCAGTAGTCAGACCGCTAGCGGGAGGAGACCAGATACGCAGTATTTT
j_call: TRBJ1-1; v_call: TRBV6-1; d_call: NA; clone_size: NA; cdr3_aa: CASSEGGGMNTEAFF; cdr3_nt: TGTGCCAGCAGTGAAGGGGGCGGCATGAACACTGAAGCTTTCTTT
j_call: TRBJ2-7; v_call: TRBV10-1; d_call: TRBD1; clone_size: NA; cdr3_aa: CAGAGTAKNYEQYF; cdr3_nt: TGCGCCGGTGCCGGGACAGCGAAGAACTACGAGCAGTACTTC
j_call: TRBJ1-2; v_call: TRBV19; d_call: NA; clone_size: NA; cdr3_aa: CASSIEAGYGYTF; cdr3_nt: TGTGCCAGTAGTATAGAGGCAGGCTATGGCTACACCTTC
j_call: TRBJ2-5; v_call: TRBV30; d_call: NA; clone_size: once; cdr3_aa: CAWTQGGTQYF; cdr3_nt: TGTGCCTGGACCCAGGGGGGGACCCAGTACTTC
j_call: TRBJ2-7; v_call: TRBV28; d_call: TRBD2; clone_size: NA; cdr3_aa: CASSPAGAGDREQYF; cdr3_nt: TGTGCCAGCAGTCCCGCGGGTGCGGGAGATCGGGAGCAGTACTTC
j_call: TRBJ1-6; v_call: TRBV7-2; d_call: NA; clone_size: once; cdr3_aa: CASSLGRSPLHF; cdr3_nt: TGTGCCAGCAGCTTGGGGCGTTCACCCCTCCACTTT